This T cell receptor (beta chain) stems from a study of cytomegalovirus exposure and HLA in healthy donors. Findings and caveats of the study: In presence/absence analyses, roughly uniform sequencing depth across donors was assumed. The listing of 150 or so TCR beta chains classed them as cytomegalovirus-associated.

PCR primers comprised 60 Vbeta and 13 Jbeta primers. The table came from immunoSEQ multiplex PCR; TCRdb's copy has only in-frame clones and leaves some out. The table has 150,000 to 200,000 clones, 80% to 85% seen once. This CDR3 has 15 residues. Germline values: CDR1 SGHNT, CDR2 YENEEA. The junction had 8 bases not matched to a gene; V was cut back by 5 bases and J by 4 bases. Healthy bone marrow donors made up the donors. Comments on this clone: The antigen is unknown.

The chain couples TRBV11-3 to TRBJ2-3, with 8 bases fitting TRBD2. The sample was PBMCs. This receptor was taken from a boy aged 10-17 years in good health and CMV-seronegative. CDR3 in DNA: TGTGCCAGCAGCCCCCGTAGCGGGGAGGCAGATACGCAGTATTTT. It is translated as CASSPRSGEADTQYF.